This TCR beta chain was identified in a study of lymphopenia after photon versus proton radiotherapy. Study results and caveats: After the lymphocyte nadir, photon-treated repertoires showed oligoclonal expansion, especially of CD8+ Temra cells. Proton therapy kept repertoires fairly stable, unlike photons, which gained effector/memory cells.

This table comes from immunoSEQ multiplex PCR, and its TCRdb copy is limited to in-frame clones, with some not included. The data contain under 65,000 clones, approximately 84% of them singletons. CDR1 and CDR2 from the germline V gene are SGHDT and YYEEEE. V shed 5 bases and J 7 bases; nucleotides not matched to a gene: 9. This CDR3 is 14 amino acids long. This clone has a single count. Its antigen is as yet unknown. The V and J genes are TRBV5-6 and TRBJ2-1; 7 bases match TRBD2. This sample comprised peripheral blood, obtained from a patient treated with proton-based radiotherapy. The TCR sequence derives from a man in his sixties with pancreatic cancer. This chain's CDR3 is CASRPPGAGNEQFF. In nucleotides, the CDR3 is TGTGCCAGCAGGCCTCCCGGAGCGGGGAATGAGCAGTTCTTC.